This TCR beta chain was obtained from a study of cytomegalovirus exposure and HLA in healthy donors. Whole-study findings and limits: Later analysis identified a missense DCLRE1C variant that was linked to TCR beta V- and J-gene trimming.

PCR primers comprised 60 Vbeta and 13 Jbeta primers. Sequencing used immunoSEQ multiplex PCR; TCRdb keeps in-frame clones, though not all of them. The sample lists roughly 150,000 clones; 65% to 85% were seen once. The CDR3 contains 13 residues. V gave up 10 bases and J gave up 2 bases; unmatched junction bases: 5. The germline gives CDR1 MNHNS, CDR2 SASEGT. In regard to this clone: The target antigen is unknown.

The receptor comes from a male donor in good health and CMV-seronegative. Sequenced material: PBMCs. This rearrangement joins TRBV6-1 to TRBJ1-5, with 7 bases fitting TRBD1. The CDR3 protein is CATSGTGNQPQHF. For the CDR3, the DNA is TGTGCCACCTCCGGGACAGGCAATCAGCCCCAGCATTTT.